This entry is about one T cell receptor beta chain. This entry is derived from a study of identical twins. From the 5' RACE reads, TCRdb called clonotypes with MiXCR, one entry per CDR3 protein. The top ten clones hold around 1.6% of a sample with under 1 million distinct CDR3 sequences, roughly an eighth of them seen once. CDR3 length: 16 residues. Trimming at V came to 4 bases and at J to 7 bases, leaving 11 bases not matched to a gene. Germline values: CDR1 MNHNS, CDR2 SASEGT. A further study also used this sample, focusing on yellow fever vaccine responses in identical twins.

This receptor was obtained from a woman between 18 and 29 years old in good health. The sample was PBMCs. The chain links TRBV6-1 to TRBJ1-5; the match to TRBD1 covers 9 bases. In DNA, the CDR3 is TGTGCCAGCAGTGCGACGGGACAGGGTCCAAGGCAGCCCCAGCATTTT. This gives the protein CASSATGQGPRQPQHF.